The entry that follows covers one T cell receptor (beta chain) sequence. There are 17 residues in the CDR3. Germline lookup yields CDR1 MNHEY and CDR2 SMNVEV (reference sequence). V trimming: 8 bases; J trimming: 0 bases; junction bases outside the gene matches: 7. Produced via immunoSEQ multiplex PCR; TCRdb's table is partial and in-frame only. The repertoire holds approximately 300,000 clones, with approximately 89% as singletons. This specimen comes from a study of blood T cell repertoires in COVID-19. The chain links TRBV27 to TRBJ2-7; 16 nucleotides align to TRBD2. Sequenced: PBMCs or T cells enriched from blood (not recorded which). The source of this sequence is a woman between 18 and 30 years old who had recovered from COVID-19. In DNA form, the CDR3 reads TGTGCCAGCGGGACTAGCGGGAGGGCAAGGCCCTCCTACGAGCAGTACTTC. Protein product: CASGTSGRARPSYEQYF.